Listed below are T cell receptor beta chains from one sample, sequenced in a study of blood T cell repertoires in COVID-19. Profiled with immunoSEQ multiplex PCR; TCRdb holds only in-frame clones, not every one. The sample contains around 200,000 clones, 83% of which appear only once. Source material: peripheral blood. Receptor source: a woman aged 25 to 39 with COVID-19, enrolled during active disease. The CDR3 runs from the conserved cysteine through the conserved F or W. A D gene is named only where the DNA matches it firmly. Size is stated for part of the rows, as once, few or many counts, or as a class when the clone is expanded.

clone_size,d_call,v_call,j_call,cdr3_aa,cdr3_nt
.,TRBD1,TRBV5-4,TRBJ2-2,CASSGTGETGELFF,TGTGCCAGCAGCGGGACAGGGGAGACCGGGGAGCTGTTTTTT
once,.,TRBV25-1,TRBJ1-2,CASSGAGGYTF,TGTGCCAGCAGTGGGGCCGGCGGCTACACCTTC
.,TRBD1,TRBV28,TRBJ2-4,CASSFSGTGKNIQYF,TGTGCCAGCAGTTTTTCCGGGACAGGGAAAAACATTCAGTACTTC
.,.,TRBV28,TRBJ1-1,CASSQGGNTEAFF,TGTGCCAGCAGTCAGGGAGGGAACACTGAAGCTTTCTTT
.,TRBD1,TRBV2,TRBJ2-3,CASSAGQGAADTQYF,TGTGCCAGCAGTGCGGGACAGGGGGCAGCGGATACGCAGTATTTT
.,TRBD1,TRBV4-3,TRBJ1-1,CASSQGQLNTEAFF,TGCGCCAGCAGCCAGGGACAGCTAAACACTGAAGCTTTCTTT
.,.,TRBV2,TRBJ1-2,CASISTANYGYTF,TGTGCCAGCATCTCCACGGCTAACTATGGCTACACCTTC
.,TRBD1,TRBV27,TRBJ1-2,CASSLSGQGYGYTF,TGTGCCAGCAGTTTATCAGGACAGGGGTATGGCTACACCTTC
.,.,TRBV19,TRBJ1-3,CASSTLGLTGNTIYF,TGTGCCAGTAGTACCCTGGGGCTTACTGGAAACACCATATATTTT
.,TRBD1,TRBV4-1,TRBJ1-1,CASSQRQTGESEAFF,TGCGCCAGCAGCCAAAGACAAACAGGGGAATCTGAAGCTTTCTTT
.,.,TRBV5-1,TRBJ1-1,CASSWGGNRNTEAFF,TGCGCCAGCAGCTGGGGAGGCAATAGGAACACTGAAGCTTTCTTT
.,TRBD1,TRBV5-1,TRBJ1-1,CASSAGQGARQGTEAFF,TGCGCCAGCAGCGCGGGACAGGGGGCGAGACAAGGCACTGAAGCTTTCTTT
.,.,TRBV9,TRBJ1-3,CASSPRRGTGNTIYF,TGTGCCAGCAGCCCCAGAAGGGGTACTGGAAACACCATATATTTT
.,TRBD2,TRBV29-1,TRBJ2-5,CSVQLAGGPQETQYF,TGCAGCGTTCAACTAGCGGGGGGACCCCAAGAGACCCAGTACTTC
few,.,TRBV6-1,TRBJ2-3,CASSEGLARDTQYF,TGTGCCAGCAGTGAAGGTCTAGCGAGAGATACGCAGTATTTT
.,.,TRBV9,TRBJ2-1,CASSVGVKEGNEQFF,TGTGCCAGCAGCGTAGGAGTCAAGGAGGGCAATGAGCAGTTCTTC
.,TRBD2,TRBV6-2/TRBV6-3,TRBJ2-2,CASSWTSVRAGELFF,TGTGCCAGCAGCTGGACTAGCGTCAGGGCCGGGGAGCTGTTTTTT
.,.,TRBV5-1,TRBJ1-2,CASSLGVFYGYTF,TGCGCCAGCAGCTTGGGAGTCTTCTATGGCTACACCTTC
.,.,TRBV5-6,TRBJ1-6,CASSPTGGNSPLHF,TGTGCCAGCAGCCCTACGGGGGGTAATTCACCCCTCCACTTT
.,TRBD1,TRBV4-3,TRBJ1-2,CASSQDRGNYGYTF,TGCGCCAGCAGCCAAGACAGGGGGAACTATGGCTACACCTTC
.,.,TRBV9,TRBJ2-3,CASSRDSKDTQYF,TGTGCCAGCAGCCGGGACTCTAAAGATACGCAGTATTTT
once,.,TRBV7-9,TRBJ2-2,CASSPPGDAGELFF,TGTGCCAGCAGCCCCCCAGGCGACGCCGGGGAGCTGTTTTTT
few,TRBD1,TRBV30,TRBJ1-5,CAWSKGGGNQPQHF,TGTGCCTGGAGTAAAGGGGGCGGCAATCAGCCCCAGCATTTT
.,.,TRBV5-5,TRBJ2-7,CASSFRSSYEQYF,TGTGCCAGCAGCTTTAGAAGCTCCTACGAGCAGTACTTC
.,.,TRBV29-1,TRBJ2-1,CSVEHYYNEQFF,TGCAGCGTTGAACACTACTACAATGAGCAGTTCTTC
.,.,TRBV7-2,TRBJ1-1,CASSPRAGSNTEAFF,TGTGCCAGCAGCCCCCGGGCGGGTTCGAACACTGAAGCTTTCTTT
once,TRBD2,TRBV29-1,TRBJ2-7,CSVEKRGYEQYF,TGCAGCGTTGAGAAGCGGGGTTACGAGCAGTACTTC
.,.,TRBV9,TRBJ1-1,CASSPWTANTEAFF,TGTGCCAGCAGCCCTTGGACAGCTAACACTGAAGCTTTCTTT
few,TRBD2,TRBV27,TRBJ2-7,CASTTTSGTGYEQYF,TGTGCCAGCACCACGACTAGCGGGACGGGGTACGAGCAGTACTTC
.,.,TRBV19,TRBJ2-7,CASSDRISYEQYF,TGTGCCAGTTCTGACAGAATCTCCTACGAGCAGTACTTC
.,TRBD2,TRBV4-3,TRBJ2-3,CASSQDWTSGSTDTQYF,TGCGCCAGCAGCCAAGATTGGACTAGCGGGAGCACAGATACGCAGTATTTT
.,TRBD2,TRBV30,TRBJ2-3,CAWSGVAGAAEQYF,TGTGCCTGGAGTGGGGTAGCGGGAGCGGCTGAGCAGTATTTT
few,.,TRBV29-1,TRBJ1-2,CSVVSGQRDYGYTF,TGCAGCGTTGTTTCAGGACAGAGAGATTATGGCTACACCTTC
.,.,TRBV27,TRBJ1-2,CASSPLIGRPGYTF,TGTGCCAGCAGTCCTCTCATCGGCAGGCCTGGCTACACCTTC
once,.,TRBV19,TRBJ1-1,CASSIRVRMNTEAFF,TGTGCCAGTAGTATAAGAGTCAGGATGAACACTGAAGCTTTCTTT
.,.,TRBV2,TRBJ1-5,CASSEGGNSNQPQHF,TGTGCCAGCAGTGAAGGCGGCAATAGCAATCAGCCCCAGCATTTT
.,TRBD1,TRBV5-4,TRBJ2-2,CASSRSPGQSTGELFF,TGTGCCAGCAGCCGTTCACCGGGACAGAGCACCGGGGAGCTGTTTTTT
once,.,TRBV29-1,TRBJ2-3,CSVEANEADTQYF,TGCAGCGTTGAAGCCAACGAGGCAGATACGCAGTATTTT
.,.,TRBV2,TRBJ2-1,CASSRAGDKDEQFF,TGTGCCAGCAGTAGGGCAGGGGATAAGGATGAGCAGTTCTTC
.,TRBD1,TRBV7-2,TRBJ1-2,CASSNGQGYGYTF,TGTGCCAGCAGCAACGGACAGGGGTATGGCTACACCTTC
.,TRBD1,TRBV11-2,TRBJ1-1,CASSSSGTGIGSEEAFF,TGTGCCAGCAGCTCCTCCGGGACAGGGATCGGTAGTGAAGAAGCTTTCTTT
.,.,TRBV6-5,TRBJ2-7,CASTDKSSYEQYF,TGTGCCAGCACCGACAAGAGCTCCTACGAGCAGTACTTC
.,TRBD1,TRBV7-9,TRBJ2-7,CASSLWEDRGEQYF,TGTGCCAGCAGCTTATGGGAGGACAGGGGCGAGCAGTACTTC
.,TRBD2,TRBV6-2/TRBV6-3,TRBJ2-3,CASSRLAGFGADTQYF,TGTGCCAGCAGCCGACTAGCGGGATTTGGGGCAGATACGCAGTATTTT
.,.,TRBV6-6,TRBJ2-3,CASSYSRGDTQYF,TGTGCCAGCAGTTACTCGAGAGGTGATACGCAGTATTTT
.,.,TRBV7-2,TRBJ2-1,CASSLAGALLYNEQFF,TGTGCCAGCAGCTTAGCAGGGGCCCTGTTATACAATGAGCAGTTCTTC
.,.,TRBV7-6,TRBJ2-5,CASSPAVLGGLETQYF,TGTGCCAGCAGCCCCGCTGTGCTTGGAGGGTTAGAGACCCAGTACTTC
.,TRBD1,TRBV5-1,TRBJ2-7,CASSLGGGTYEQYF,TGCGCCAGCAGCTTGGGAGGGGGCACATACGAGCAGTACTTC
once,TRBD2,TRBV3-1/TRBV3-2,TRBJ2-3,CASSRSTSGGAGDTQYF,TGTGCCAGCAGCCGTTCCACTAGCGGGGGGGCCGGGGATACGCAGTATTTT
.,.,TRBV2,TRBJ2-1,CASSDSPSSYNEQFF,TGTGCCAGCAGTGACTCCCCGAGCTCCTACAATGAGCAGTTCTTC
.,TRBD1,TRBV24-1,TRBJ1-1,CATKDRVNTEAFF,TGTGCCACAAAGGACAGGGTGAACACTGAAGCTTTCTTT
few,.,TRBV7-3,TRBJ1-2,CASSPGQSYGYTF,TGTGCCAGCAGCCCTGGACAGAGCTATGGCTACACCTTC
.,.,TRBV25-1,TRBJ1-1,CASRENRTPLQAFF,TGTGCCAGCAGGGAAAACAGGACACCTCTTCAAGCTTTCTTT